What follows are 23 T cell receptor beta chains derived from one specimen sequenced in a study of tumor-infiltrating lymphocytes in localized non-small cell lung cancer. TCRdb's copy holds only in-frame clones and misses some; the assay was immunoSEQ multiplex PCR. The sample shows 9,500 to 15,000 clones, 78% of them seen only once. Sequenced sample: lung tumor tissue. These receptors came from a human donor with non-small cell lung cancer.

The V and J genes are TRBV10-3 and TRBJ1-5, with a possible D match to TRBD1 (6 bases). The CDR3 loop spans 13 amino acids. Germline V gives CDR1 ENHRY, CDR2 SYGVKD. V lost 4 bases, J lost 5 bases, and 9 bases lay in between. This CDR3 is CAISVEGDQPQHF. In nucleotides, the CDR3 is TGTGCCATCAGTGTCGAGGGGGATCAGCCCCAGCATTTT.

This sequence joins TRBV5-1 and TRBJ2-5; no clear D. The CDR3 is 13 residues long. CDR1 SGHRS and CDR2 YFSETQ come from the germline V gene. The V end was cut by 9 bases, the J end by 2 bases, with 14 bases between. The CDR3 loop reads CATSRLRQETQYF. CDR3 bases: TGCGCCACCTCGCGACTGCGACAAGAGACCCAGTACTTC. The full variable domain, rest sourced from reference TRBV5-1 and TRBJ2-5, is KAGVTQTPRYLIKTRGQQVTLSCSPISGHRSVSWYQQTPGQGLQFLFEYFSETQRNKGNFPGRFSGRQFSNSRSEMNVSTLELGDSALYLCATSRLRQETQYFGPGTRLLVL.

The rearrangement links TRBV9 to TRBJ1-3; no firm D call. CDR3 size: 15 residues. Germline assignment: CDR1 SGDLS and CDR2 YYNGEE. V was pared by 0 bases and J by 4 bases, with 11 bases between. CDR3 in DNA: TGTGCCAGCAGCGTAGGGTCCAATCCCGGAAACACCATATATTTT. This gives the protein CASSVGSNPGNTIYF.

The chain is built from TRBV9 and TRBJ2-3, with D perhaps TRBD1 or TRBD2 (7 bases each). This CDR3 comprises 19 residues. V dropped 4 bases and J dropped 3 bases, with 27 bases sitting between them. Germline V CDR1 and CDR2: SGDLS, YYNGEE. This chain's CDR3 is CASSPAGGASMYTTDTQYF. The CDR3 nucleotides are TGTGCCAGCAGCCCCGCAGGGGGGGCCTCAATGTATACGACAGATACGCAGTATTTT.

The chain couples TRBV7-2 to TRBJ1-5; TRBD1 matches at 12 bases. Germline CDR1 reads SGHTA; CDR2 reads FQGNSA. The CDR3 runs 12 residues. V shed 5 bases, J shed 15 bases, and the junction held 5 bases outside the gene matches. The CDR3 protein is CASSAGTGGRHF. CDR3 bases: TGTGCCAGCAGCGCCGGGACAGGGGGCCGGCATTTT.

J is TRBJ2-5 and V is TRBV10-2; 15 nucleotides line up with TRBD2. The CDR3 spans 14 residues. Germline V gives CDR1 WSHSY, CDR2 SAAADI. V dropped 4 bases and J dropped 7; count of bases not matched to a gene: 1. The CDR3, as DNA: TGCGCCAGCAGTGGGACTAGCGGGGGGGTGACCCAGTACTTC. This gives the protein CASSGTSGGVTQYF.

This clone was observed a handful of times. The chain couples TRBV7-9 to TRBJ2-1; perhaps TRBD2 as D (5 bases). CDR1 and CDR2 from the germline V gene are SEHNR and FQNEAQ (reference sequence). The CDR3 has 16 residues. V was clipped by 1 base and J by 0 bases, with 10 bases between them. CDR3 coding DNA: TGTGCCAGCAGCTTAGGTCAGCGGAGCTCCTACAATGAGCAGTTCTTC. Amino acid sequence: CASSLGQRSSYNEQFF.

The V and J genes are TRBV7-2 and TRBJ1-2, with a weak D call TRBD1 (5 bases). V lost 6 bases, J lost 5 bases, and 16 bases lay in between. Looked up from germline, CDR1 is SGHTA and CDR2 is FQGNSA. This CDR3 region has 14 residues. The CDR3 sequence is CASRSGTTGYGYTF. The DNA for the CDR3 is TGTGCCAGCAGGTCCGGGACGACGGGTTATGGCTACACCTTC. Full variable domain (rest looked up from reference TRBV7-2 and TRBJ1-2): GAGVSQSPSNKVTEKGKDVELRCDPISGHTALYWYRQSLGQGLEFLIYFQGNSAPDKSGLPSDRFSAERTGGSVSTLTIQRTQQEDSAVYLCASRSGTTGYGYTFGSGTRLTVV.

This clone was seen once. V is TRBV4-3 and J is TRBJ2-3; TRBD2 agrees at 11 bases. The junction had 9 bases not matched to a gene; V was cut back by 0 bases and J by 4 bases. The CDR3 has 18 amino acids. The germline CDR1 and CDR2 sequences are LGHNA and YSLEER. Written as DNA, the CDR3 is TGCGCCAGCAGCCAAGAATCATTAGCGGGGGGGCAGTCAGATACGCAGTATTTT. Translation: CASSQESLAGGQSDTQYF.

The chain couples TRBV5-8 to TRBJ1-5; tentatively, D is TRBD1 (5 bases). CDR1 and CDR2 from the germline V gene are SGHTS and YDEGEE. V was clipped by 0 bases and J by 7 bases, with 14 bases between them. This CDR3 is 15 amino acids long. The CDR3 here is CASSLAFGAGQPQHF. The CDR3 bases are TGTGCCAGCAGCTTGGCTTTCGGGGCTGGCCAGCCCCAGCATTTT.

The chain carries TRBV4-1 and TRBJ1-2; 8 bases fit TRBD1. The CDR3 sequence is 15 residues long. Germline-derived CDR1 and CDR2 are MGHRA and YSYEKL. Trimming took 4 bases from V and 2 from J; bases not matched to a gene: 6. The CDR3 DNA follows: TGCGCCAGCAGCCCACCGGGACAGGAGAACTATGGCTACACCTTC. Translating it yields CASSPPGQENYGYTF.

V gene TRBV4-1 combines with J gene TRBJ1-2; D possibly corresponds to TRBD1 (6 bases). The CDR3 covers 15 residues. Germline-derived CDR1 and CDR2 are MGHRA and YSYEKL. The V end lost 0 bases, the J end lost 5 bases, and 13 bases lay between the germline ends. The CDR3 protein is CASSQDSQGFYGYTF. The CDR3 coding sequence is TGCGCCAGCAGCCAAGATTCGCAGGGGTTTTATGGCTACACCTTC.

The rearrangement links TRBV5-5 to TRBJ2-7, with D possibly TRBD1 on 6 matching bases. The germline gives CDR1 SGHKS, CDR2 YYEKEE (reference sequence). The CDR3 contains 13 residues. V lost 0 bases, J lost 7 bases, and 11 bases lay in between. Here the CDR3 reads CASSLVPGVEQYV. As DNA, the CDR3 is TGTGCCAGCAGCTTGGTTCCAGGGGTTGAGCAGTACGTC.

This rearrangement joins TRBV5-1 to TRBJ1-2; the match to TRBD1 covers 7 bases. Germline V gene lookup returns CDR1 SGHRS and CDR2 YFSETQ. J was trimmed by 6 bases and V by 2 bases; bases with no gene match: 10. The CDR3 is 15 amino acids. The CDR3 region is CASSFPGVTGNGYTF. The DNA for the CDR3 is TGCGCCAGCAGCTTCCCGGGGGTGACAGGGAATGGCTACACCTTC.

The chain has TRBV6-6 and TRBJ2-7; D might be TRBD2 (6 bases). Trimming left V 4 bases short and J 1 base short, with 11 bases between. The CDR3 covers 14 residues. From germline, CDR1 is MNHNY and CDR2 SVGAGI (reference sequence). This chain's CDR3 is CASSSGDGSYEQYV. CDR3 nucleotides: TGTGCCAGCAGTTCGGGGGACGGTTCCTACGAGCAGTACGTC.

The chain links TRBV9 to TRBJ1-3; D remains ambiguous. Germline values: CDR1 SGDLS, CDR2 YYNGEE. V was shortened by 0 bases and J by 5 bases, with 9 bases between the two germline ends. The CDR3 consists of 14 residues. The CDR3 DNA is TGTGCCAGCAGCGTAGATCAAGGAAGAAACACCATATATTTT. Protein: CASSVDQGRNTIYF.

The V call is TRBV5-1, the J call TRBJ2-1, with 7 bases matching TRBD1. V dropped 0 bases and J dropped 3; count of bases not matched to a gene: 12. CDR3 length: 18 residues. Germline V gene sequence: CDR1 SGHRS, CDR2 YFSETQ. The CDR3 sequence: CASSLGFGPGQSYNEQFF. Written as DNA, the CDR3 is TGCGCCAGCAGCTTGGGTTTCGGGCCGGGACAGAGCTACAATGAGCAGTTCTTC. The full variable domain, completed using reference TRBV5-1 and TRBJ2-1, is KAGVTQTPRYLIKTRGQQVTLSCSPISGHRSVSWYQQTPGQGLQFLFEYFSETQRNKGNFPGRFSGRQFSNSRSEMNVSTLELGDSALYLCASSLGFGPGQSYNEQFFGPGTRLTVL.

This chain connects TRBV7-6 to TRBJ2-4, with D possibly matching TRBD2 (5 bases). Germline assignment: CDR1 SGHVS and CDR2 FNYEAQ. With 4 bases removed from V and 7 bases from J, the gap between germline ends came to 11 bases. CDR3 length: 13 amino acids. In nucleotides, the CDR3 is TGTGCCAGCAGCTCGGGATATGGCAACATTCAGTACTTC. It encodes CASSSGYGNIQYF.

The chain is built from TRBV6-6 and TRBJ2-2, with TRBD2 matching over 10 bases. Germline-derived CDR1 and CDR2 are MNHNY and SVGAGI (reference sequence). This CDR3 has 15 amino acids. V lost 7 bases, J lost 0 bases, and 2 bases stayed unmatched. The CDR3 bases are TGTGCCAGCATGCTAGCGGGGGCGAACACCGGGGAGCTGTTTTTT. It translates to CASMLAGANTGELFF.

This clone has only one observation. The V gene is TRBV21-1, the J gene TRBJ2-1; TRBD1 is the table's D call, not checked against the DNA. TRBV21-1 is classified as a pseudogene. The CDR3 is made up of 16 amino acids. CDR3 in DNA: TGTGCCAGCAGCTCGAAACAGGGGAAGCAATACAATGAGCAGTTCTTC. Translating it yields CASSSKQGKQYNEQFF.

This sequence joins TRBV6-5 and TRBJ1-1; TRBD1 aligns across 7 bases. V lost 10 bases and J lost 0; bases outside the gene matches: 5. Germline V gene sequence: CDR1 MNHEY, CDR2 SVGAGI. The CDR3 is 13 residues long. CDR3 DNA sequence: TGTGCCACCAGACAGGGAATGAACACTGAAGCTTTCTTT. Translated: CATRQGMNTEAFF.

The chain combines TRBV6-6 with TRBJ2-3, with 7 bases lining up with TRBD2. With V trimmed by 2 bases and J by 5 bases, 1 base remained unmatched. The CDR3 totals 13 residues. CDR1 is MNHNY and CDR2 is SVGAGI in the germline V gene (reference sequence). DNA for the CDR3: TGTGCCAGCAGTTACGGGGAGGGAGATACGCAGTATTTT. This translates into CASSYGEGDTQYF.

The chain is built from TRBV11-2 and TRBJ2-3; D remains ambiguous. The CDR3 covers 16 residues. Germline assignment: CDR1 SGHAT and CDR2 FQNNGV. Trimming stripped 5 bases from V and 4 bases from J, with 19 bases between. The CDR3 sequence is CASSRNLAPASDTQYF. The CDR3 DNA reads as TGTGCCAGCAGCCGAAACTTGGCACCAGCATCAGATACGCAGTATTTT.